This T cell receptor beta chain comes out of a study of cytomegalovirus exposure and HLA in healthy donors. Points from the study as a whole: Listed as cytomegalovirus-associated were more than 150 TCR beta chains.

On this clone: Antigen: not known.

The CDR3 has 17 residues. From germline, CDR1 is LNHNV and CDR2 YYDKDF (reference sequence). V shed 5 bases, J shed 5 bases, and the junction held 11 bases outside the gene matches. The PCR contained 60 Vbeta and 13 Jbeta primers. Some clones are missing from TCRdb's copy, which holds only in-frame ones; the method was immunoSEQ multiplex PCR. The top ten hold around 1.5% of the sample, which has about 160,000 clones, 70% to 80% seen once. Material: PBMCs. This clonotype was sampled from a man aged 40-55 years in good health and CMV-seronegative. V usage is TRBV15 and J usage is TRBJ2-7, with TRBD2 identical over 14 bases. The CDR3 sequence: CATSSQPGLAGGDEQYF. The CDR3, as DNA: TGTGCCACCAGCTCGCAGCCCGGACTAGCGGGAGGTGACGAGCAGTACTTC.